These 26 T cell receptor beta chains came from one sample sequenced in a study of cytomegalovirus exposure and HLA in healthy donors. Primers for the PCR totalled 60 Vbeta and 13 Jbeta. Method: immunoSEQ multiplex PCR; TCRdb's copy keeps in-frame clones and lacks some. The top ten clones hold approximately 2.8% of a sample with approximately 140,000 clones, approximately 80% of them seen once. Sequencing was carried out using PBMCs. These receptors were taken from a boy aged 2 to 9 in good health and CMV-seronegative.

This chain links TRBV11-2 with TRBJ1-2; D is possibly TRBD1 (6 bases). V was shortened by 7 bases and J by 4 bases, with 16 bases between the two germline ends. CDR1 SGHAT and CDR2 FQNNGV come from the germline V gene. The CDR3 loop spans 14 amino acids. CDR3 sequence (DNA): TGTGCCAGCACTTGGGGGCGTGGGGCCTATGGCTACACCTTC. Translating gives CASTWGRGAYGYTF.

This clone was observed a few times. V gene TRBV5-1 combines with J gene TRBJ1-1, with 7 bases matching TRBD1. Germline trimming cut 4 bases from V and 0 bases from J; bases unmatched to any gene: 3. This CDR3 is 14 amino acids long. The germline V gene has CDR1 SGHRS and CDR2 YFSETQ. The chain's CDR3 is CASSQGVMNTEAFF. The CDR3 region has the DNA TGCGCCAGCAGCCAGGGGGTAATGAACACTGAAGCTTTCTTT.

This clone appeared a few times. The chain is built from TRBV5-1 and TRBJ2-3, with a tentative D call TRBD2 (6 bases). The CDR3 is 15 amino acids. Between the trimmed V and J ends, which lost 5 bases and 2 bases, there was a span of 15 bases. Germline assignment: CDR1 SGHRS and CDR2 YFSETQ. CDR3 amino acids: CASSMSGGDTDTQYF. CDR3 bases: TGCGCCAGCAGTATGAGCGGAGGGGACACAGATACGCAGTATTTT.

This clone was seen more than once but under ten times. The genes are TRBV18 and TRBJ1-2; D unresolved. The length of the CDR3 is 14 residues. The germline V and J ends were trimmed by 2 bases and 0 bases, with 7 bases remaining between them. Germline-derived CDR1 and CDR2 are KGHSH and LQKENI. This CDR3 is CASSPENTNYGYTF. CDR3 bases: TGTGCCAGCTCACCAGAGAATACTAACTATGGCTACACCTTC.

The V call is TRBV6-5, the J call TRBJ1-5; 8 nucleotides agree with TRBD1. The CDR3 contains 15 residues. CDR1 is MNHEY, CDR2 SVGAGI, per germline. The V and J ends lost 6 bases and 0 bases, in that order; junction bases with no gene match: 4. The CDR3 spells CASRQTGDSNQPQHF. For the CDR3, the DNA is TGTGCCAGCAGGCAGACAGGGGATAGCAATCAGCCCCAGCATTTT.

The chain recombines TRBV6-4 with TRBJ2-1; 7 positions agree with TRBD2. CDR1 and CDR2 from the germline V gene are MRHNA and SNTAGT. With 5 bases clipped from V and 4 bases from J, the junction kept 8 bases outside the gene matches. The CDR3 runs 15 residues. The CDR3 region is CASSKVGGRYNEQFF. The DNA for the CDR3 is TGTGCCAGCAGTAAGGTGGGAGGGCGTTACAATGAGCAGTTCTTC.

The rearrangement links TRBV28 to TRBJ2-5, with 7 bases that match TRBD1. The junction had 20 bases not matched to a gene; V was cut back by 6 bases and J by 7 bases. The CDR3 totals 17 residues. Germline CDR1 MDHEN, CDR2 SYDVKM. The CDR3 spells CASSTTIAGTELWTQYF. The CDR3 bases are TGTGCCAGCAGCACCACAATAGCCGGGACAGAATTGTGGACCCAGTACTTC.

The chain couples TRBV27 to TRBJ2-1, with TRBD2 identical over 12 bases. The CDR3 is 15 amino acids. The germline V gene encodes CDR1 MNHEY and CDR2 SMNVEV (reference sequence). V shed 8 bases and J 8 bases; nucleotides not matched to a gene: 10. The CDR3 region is CASCHPGLAGDEQFF. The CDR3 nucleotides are TGTGCCAGCTGCCACCCGGGACTAGCGGGTGATGAGCAGTTCTTC.

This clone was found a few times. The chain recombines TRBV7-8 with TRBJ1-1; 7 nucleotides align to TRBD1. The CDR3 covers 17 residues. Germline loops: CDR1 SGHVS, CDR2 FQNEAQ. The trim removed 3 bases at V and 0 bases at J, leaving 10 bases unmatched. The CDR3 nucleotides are TGTGCCAGCAGCTTCACCCCGTGGACAGGAATGAACACTGAAGCTTTCTTT. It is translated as CASSFTPWTGMNTEAFF.

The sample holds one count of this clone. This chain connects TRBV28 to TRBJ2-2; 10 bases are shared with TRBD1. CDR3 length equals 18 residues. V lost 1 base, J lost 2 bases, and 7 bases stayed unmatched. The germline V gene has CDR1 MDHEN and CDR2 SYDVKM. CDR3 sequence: CASSLYGTGASNTGELFF. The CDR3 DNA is TGTGCCAGCAGTTTATATGGGACAGGGGCTTCTAACACCGGGGAGCTGTTTTTT.

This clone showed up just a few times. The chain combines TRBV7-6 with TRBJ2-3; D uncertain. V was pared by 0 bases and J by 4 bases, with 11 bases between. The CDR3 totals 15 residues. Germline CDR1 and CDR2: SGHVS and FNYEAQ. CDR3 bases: TGTGCCAGCAGCTTAGCTAGCCCCAGCTCAGATACGCAGTATTTT. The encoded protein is CASSLASPSSDTQYF.

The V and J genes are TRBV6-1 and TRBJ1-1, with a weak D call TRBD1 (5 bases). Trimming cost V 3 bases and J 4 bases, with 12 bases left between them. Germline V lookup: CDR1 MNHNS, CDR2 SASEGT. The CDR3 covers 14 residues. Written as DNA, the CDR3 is TGTGCCAGCAGTGAGCCCAGGGTTAGCACTGAAGCTTTCTTT. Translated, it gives CASSEPRVSTEAFF.

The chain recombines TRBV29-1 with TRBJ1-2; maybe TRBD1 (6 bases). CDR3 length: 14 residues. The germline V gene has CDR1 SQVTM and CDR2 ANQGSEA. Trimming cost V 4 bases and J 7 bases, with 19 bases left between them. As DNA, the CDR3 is TGCAGCGTTGTTGGGGGGGCCTGGCTGGGTGGCTACACCTTC. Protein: CSVVGGAWLGGYTF. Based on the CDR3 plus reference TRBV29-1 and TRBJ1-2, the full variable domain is SAVISQKPSRDICQRGTSLTIQCQVDSQVTMMFWYRQQPGQSLTLIATANQGSEATYESGFVIDKFPISRPNLTFSTLTVSNMSPEDSSIYLCSVVGGAWLGGYTFGSGTRLTVV.

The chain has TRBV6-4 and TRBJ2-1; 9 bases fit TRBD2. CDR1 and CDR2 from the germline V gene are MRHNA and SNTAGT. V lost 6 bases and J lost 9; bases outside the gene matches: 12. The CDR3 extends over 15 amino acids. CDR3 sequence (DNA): TGTGCCAGCAGCTATAGCGGGAGTGAATCTTCTGAGCAGTTCTTC. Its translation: CASSYSGSESSEQFF.

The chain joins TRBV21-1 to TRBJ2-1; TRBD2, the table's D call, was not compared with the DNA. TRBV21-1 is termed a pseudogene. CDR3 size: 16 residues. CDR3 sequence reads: CASSNFWLAEGNEQFF. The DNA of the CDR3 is TGTGCCAGCAGCAACTTCTGGCTAGCGGAGGGTAATGAGCAGTTCTTC.

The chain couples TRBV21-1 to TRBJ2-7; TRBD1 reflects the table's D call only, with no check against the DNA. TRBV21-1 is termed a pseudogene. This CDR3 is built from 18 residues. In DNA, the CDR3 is TGTGCCAGCAGCAAAGATGGAGGACAGGGGATTATTTCCTACGAGCAGTACTTC. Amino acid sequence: CASSKDGGQGIISYEQYF.

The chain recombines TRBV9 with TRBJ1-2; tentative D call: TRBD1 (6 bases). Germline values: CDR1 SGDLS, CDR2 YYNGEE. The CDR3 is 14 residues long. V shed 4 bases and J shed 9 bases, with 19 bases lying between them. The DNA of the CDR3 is TGTGCCAGCAGCCCCCCCCCGGGGACAAGGAGCTACACCTTC. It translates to CASSPPPGTRSYTF. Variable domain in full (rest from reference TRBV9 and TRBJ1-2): DSGVTQTPKHLITATGQRVTLRCSPRSGDLSVYWYQQSLDQGLQFLIQYYNGEERAKGNILERFSAQQFPDLHSELNLSSLELGDSALYFCASSPPPGTRSYTFGSGTRLTVV.

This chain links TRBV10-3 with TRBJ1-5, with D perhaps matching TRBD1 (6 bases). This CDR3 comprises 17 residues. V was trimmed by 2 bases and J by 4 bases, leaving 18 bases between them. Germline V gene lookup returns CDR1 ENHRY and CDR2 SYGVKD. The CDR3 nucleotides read TGTGCCATCAGTGAGGTGGCGTCCAGGGGCATAAATCAGCCCCAGCATTTT. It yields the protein CAISEVASRGINQPQHF.

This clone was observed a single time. CDR3: CASSPPPEGEWEAEAFF. Here the CDR3 DNA reads TGTGCCAGCTCACCACCCCCCGAGGGAGAATGGGAGGCTGAAGCTTTCTTT. The chain links TRBV18 to TRBJ1-1; D is unclear. CDR1 and CDR2 (germline): KGHSH, LQKENI. The CDR3 length is 17 residues. V was clipped by 0 bases and J by 6 bases, with 20 bases between them.

The chain's CDR3 is CAISSGSGYGYTF. In DNA, the CDR3 is TGTGCCATCAGTTCAGGGTCGGGCTATGGCTACACCTTC. The chain combines TRBV10-3 with TRBJ1-2, with D perhaps TRBD1 (5 bases). V was shortened by 5 bases and J by 4 bases, with 11 bases between the two germline ends. Germline CDR1 ENHRY, CDR2 SYGVKD. This CDR3 is built from 13 residues.

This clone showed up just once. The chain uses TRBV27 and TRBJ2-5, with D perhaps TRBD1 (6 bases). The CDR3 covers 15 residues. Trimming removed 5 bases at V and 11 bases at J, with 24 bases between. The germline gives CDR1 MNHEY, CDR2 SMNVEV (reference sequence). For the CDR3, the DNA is TGTGCCAGCAGTCCCTGGACAGATACTCTTGGAGAGCAGTACTTC. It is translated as CASSPWTDTLGEQYF.

In DNA, the CDR3 is TGTGCCAGCTCACCGGCCGGGGGGGCAGAGCTGTTTTTT. Its translation is CASSPAGGAELFF. The rearrangement joins TRBV18 to TRBJ2-2, with 8 bases that match TRBD2. The CDR3 has 13 residues. Germline CDR1 is KGHSH and CDR2 is LQKENI. V lost 3 bases to trimming and J lost 11 bases; unmatched junction nucleotides: 5.

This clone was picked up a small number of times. The CDR3 loop reads CASSQDSGTVAFF. The DNA for the CDR3 is TGCGCCAGCAGCCAAGACTCCGGGACAGTGGCTTTCTTT. The chain links TRBV4-1 to TRBJ1-1; TRBD1 matches at 7 bases. The CDR3 runs 13 residues. The germline V gene has CDR1 MGHRA and CDR2 YSYEKL. V gave up 0 bases and J gave up 11 bases; unmatched junction bases: 6.

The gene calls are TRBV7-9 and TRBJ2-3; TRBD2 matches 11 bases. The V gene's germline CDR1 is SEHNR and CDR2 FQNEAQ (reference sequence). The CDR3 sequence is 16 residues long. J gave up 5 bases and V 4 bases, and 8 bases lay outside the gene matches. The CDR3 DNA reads TGTGCCAGCAGCTCTCTTAGCGGGGGGGCAGTAGATACGCAGTATTTT. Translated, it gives CASSSLSGGAVDTQYF. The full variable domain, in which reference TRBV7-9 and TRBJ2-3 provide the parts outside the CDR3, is DTGVSQNPRHKITKRGQNVTFRCDPISEHNRLYWYRQTLGQGPEFLTYFQNEAQLEKSRLLSDRFSAERPKGSFSTLEIQRTEQGDSAMYLCASSSLSGGAVDTQYFGPGTRLTVL.

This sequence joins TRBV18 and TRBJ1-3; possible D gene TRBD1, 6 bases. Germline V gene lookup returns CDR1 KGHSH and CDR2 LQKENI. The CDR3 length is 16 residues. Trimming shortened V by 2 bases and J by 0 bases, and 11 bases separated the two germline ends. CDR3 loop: CASSPSRTVSGNTIYF. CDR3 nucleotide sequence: TGTGCCAGCTCACCATCAAGGACAGTCTCTGGAAACACCATATATTTT.

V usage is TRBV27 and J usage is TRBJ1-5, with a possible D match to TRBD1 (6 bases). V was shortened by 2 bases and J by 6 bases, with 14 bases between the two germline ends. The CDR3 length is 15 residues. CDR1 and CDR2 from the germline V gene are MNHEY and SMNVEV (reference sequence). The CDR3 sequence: CASSLQGGASQPQHF. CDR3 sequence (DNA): TGTGCCAGCAGTTTACAAGGGGGGGCGAGTCAGCCCCAGCATTTT.